A selection of T cell receptor beta chains follows, all from one sample in a study of human T cells and chemical hapten exposure. MiXCR, applied by TCRdb to the RACE reads, yields one record per CDR3 protein. Counted here are tens of thousands of distinct CDR3 sequences, 8% to 10% occurring once; the ten biggest clones make up around 9.5%. The material was whole blood, obtained in connection with sensitization to the hapten diphenylcyclopropenone (DPC). These receptors all come from a man aged 35 to 55 with alopecia areata. Some clones in this sample may be carry-over from other donors' samples. CDR3s leave out the opening cysteine and the closing phenylalanine or tryptophan. Clone size is given for some rows only: seen once, a few or many times, or a class if the clone is expanded.

clone size	V gene	J gene	CDR3 protein
many	TRBV18	TRBJ2-1	ASSPTSGRNNEQF
few	TRBV3-1	TRBJ1-4	ASMGSTNEKLF
few	TRBV5-1	TRBJ2-3	ASKRTGSSTDTQY
many	TRBV12-3/TRBV12-4	TRBJ2-1	ASRLVGGLHNEQF
few	TRBV5-4	TRBJ1-1	ASSLQGGGEAF
few	TRBV28	TRBJ1-4	ASSHKGQGGEKLF
few	TRBV28	TRBJ2-3	ASRLAGDTDTQY
many	TRBV5-1	TRBJ2-1	ASSPGSLSYNEQF
.	TRBV7-6	TRBJ2-6	ASSRKSGANVLT
many	TRBV7-8	TRBJ2-7	ASSLLTSGRAEQY
.	TRBV7-3	TRBJ2-2	ASRRGGGGTGELF
many	TRBV6-6	TRBJ1-5	ASSRRDGNQPQH
many	TRBV20-1	TRBJ2-1	SASGRVSGEQF
few	TRBV9	TRBJ2-3	ASSPPGAGGTDTQY
.	TRBV5-8	TRBJ2-1	ASRLQRTSGIFYNEQF
few	TRBV28	TRBJ1-4	ASSLTGSNEKLF
many	TRBV25-1	TRBJ1-3	ASSESGSWEGSWETGNTIY
.	TRBV9	TRBJ2-6	ASGGPGANVLT
few	TRBV20-1	TRBJ2-7	SASRTTDRGQQY
few	TRBV6-6	TRBJ2-7	ASSPKTGSNEQY
.	TRBV6-2/TRBV6-3	TRBJ2-6	ASSGKLGSGANVLT
many	TRBV20-1	TRBJ2-1	SLERSSYNEQF
many	TRBV20-1	TRBJ2-4	SASPREGVTKNIQY
.	TRBV7-6	TRBJ2-2	ASSSTSGVNTGELF
.	TRBV20-1	TRBJ2-1	SARPQTSGRAQF
few	TRBV15	TRBJ2-5	ATSRSQGAGETQY
many	TRBV4-2	TRBJ2-7	ASSQDLSQGQFYEQY
few	TRBV30	TRBJ2-7	AGEGGVPYEQY
many	TRBV29-1	TRBJ2-2	SAGDTGELF
.	TRBV2	TRBJ2-1	ASRKEVLAGGGEQF
many	TRBV12-3/TRBV12-4	TRBJ2-4	ASSSGQAENIQY